Each of the 9 T cell receptor beta chains below was sequenced from the same sample in a study of cytomegalovirus exposure and HLA in healthy donors. The PCR made use of 60 Vbeta and 13 Jbeta primers. Assay used: immunoSEQ multiplex PCR; TCRdb lists only in-frame clones, some missing. The top ten clones hold around 1% of a sample with roughly 190,000 clones, about nine tenths of them seen once. Sequenced: PBMCs. These TCRs come from a boy aged 2-15 years in good health and CMV-seronegative.

The rearrangement links TRBV10-3 to TRBJ1-4, with 9 bases aligning to TRBD1. Germline V gene data show CDR1 as ENHRY and CDR2 as SYGVKD. After removal of 6 bases from V and 2 bases from J, the junction contained 4 bases not matched to a gene. The CDR3 covers 15 residues. The CDR3 sequence is CAISDRGGTNEKLFF. CDR3 coding DNA: TGTGCCATCAGCGACAGGGGGGGGACTAATGAAAAACTGTTTTTT.

Remarks on this clone: An end of the junction differs from the germline gene, which may be a read error. The V call is TRBV30, the J call TRBJ1-1, with D hard to call. The CDR3 covers 14 residues. Germline lookup yields CDR1 GTSNPN and CDR2 SVGIG (reference sequence). The DNA for the CDR3 is TGTGTCTGGAGTTACGGCAGGTCAAACACTGAAGCTTTCTTT. As protein: CVWSYGRSNTEAFF. Supplemented by reference TRBV30 and TRBJ1-1, the full variable domain reads SQTIHQWPATLVQPVGSPLSLECTVEGTSNPNLYWYRQAAGRGLQLLFYSVGIGQISSEVPQNLSASRPQDRQFILSSKKLLLSDSGFYLCVWSYGRSNTEAFFGQGTRLTVV.

The CDR3 here is CASSFRLAASTDTQYF. CDR3 bases: TGTGCCAGCAGCTTTCGGCTAGCGGCTAGCACAGATACGCAGTATTTT. The chain joins TRBV5-4 to TRBJ2-3; 7 bases map to TRBD2. The V gene's germline CDR1 is SGHNT and CDR2 YYREEE (reference sequence). The CDR3 is 16 amino acids. The ends lost 2 bases at V and 0 bases at J; junction bases unmatched: 6.

The chain links TRBV5-1 to TRBJ1-2, with TRBD1 identical over 9 bases. The CDR3 has 14 residues. CDR1 is SGHRS, CDR2 YFSETQ, per germline. V trimming: 4 bases; J trimming: 4 bases; junction bases outside the gene matches: 5. The CDR3 sequence is CASSGGQGGYGYTF. The CDR3 region has the DNA TGCGCCAGCAGCGGGGGACAGGGAGGCTATGGCTACACCTTC.

In this sample, this clone turned up once. The genes are TRBV6-1 and TRBJ1-2; 7 nucleotides align to TRBD1. CDR3 length equals 13 residues. Germline V gene sequence: CDR1 MNHNS, CDR2 SASEGT. Trimming took 7 bases from V and 5 from J; bases not matched to a gene: 7. Written as DNA, the CDR3 is TGTGCCAGCACGGCAGGGGGGCTTTATGGCTACACCTTC. Residues: CASTAGGLYGYTF.

The rearrangement links TRBV9 to TRBJ2-7; D may be TRBD2 (6 bases). The CDR3 runs to 14 residues. Germline loops: CDR1 SGDLS, CDR2 YYNGEE. The V and J ends lost 4 bases and 4 bases respectively, with 15 bases between them. The CDR3 DNA is TGTGCCAGCAGCCCAACCGGGAGCGGGTACGAGCAGTACTTC. Translated: CASSPTGSGYEQYF.

The rearrangement uses TRBV27 and TRBJ1-4, with D hard to call. In germline, CDR1 is MNHEY, CDR2 SMNVEV (reference sequence). Trimming pared 7 bases from V and 6 bases from J, leaving 18 bases between. The CDR3 length is 15 residues. The CDR3 DNA sequence: TGTGCCAGCACCCCGAGAGCCCGAGTGGATGAAAAACTGTTTTTT. Translated: CASTPRARVDEKLFF.

The count of this clone is one. V and J are TRBV27 and TRBJ2-1, with D tentatively TRBD1 (5 bases). Germline values: CDR1 MNHEY, CDR2 SMNVEV (reference sequence). V lost 5 bases to trimming and J lost 4 bases, with 21 bases between them. The CDR3 has 17 residues. CDR3 DNA: TGTGCCAGCAGTCTCACAAGCTCAGGGATCGTTTACAATGAGCAGTTCTTC. Translation: CASSLTSSGIVYNEQFF.

This chain joins TRBV9 and TRBJ1-3, with TRBD1 matching over 10 bases. CDR3 length equals 18 residues. CDR1 SGDLS and CDR2 YYNGEE come from the germline V gene. The V and J ends lost 0 bases and 4 bases, in that order; junction bases with no gene match: 10. CDR3 nucleotide sequence: TGTGCCAGCAGCGTAGTCCGGGACAGGGGATTGGGAGGAAACACCATATATTTT. It codes for CASSVVRDRGLGGNTIYF.